This entry lists 27 T cell receptor beta chains sequenced from one sample in a study of vaccination effects on CD4 cells after COVID-19. Their antigen targets remain unknown. The culture ran for approximately 11 days before CD4+ T cells were isolated. Each person got two doses of an mRNA SARS-CoV-2 vaccine, BNT162b2 or mRNA-1273. Assay: immunoSEQ multiplex PCR; the TCRdb copy retains only in-frame clones and omits some. There are 45,000 to 65,000 clones in the sample; less than 80% occur only once, and about 4.6% lies in the top ten. Source: CD4+ T cells from PBMCs cultured without peptide, taken after COVID-19 vaccination. The receptors come from a human donor who received a COVID-19 vaccine.

This chain uses TRBV4-2 with TRBJ2-7, with no clear D. The CDR3 is 14 residues long. CDR1 is LGHNA, CDR2 YNFKEQ, per germline. V was pared by 1 base and J by 0 bases, with 7 bases between. This chain's CDR3 is CASSQGASSYEQYF. The DNA of the CDR3 is TGTGCCAGCAGCCAAGGGGCTAGCTCCTACGAGCAGTACTTC.

V is TRBV10-1 and J is TRBJ1-4; unclear D gene. Per the germline V gene, CDR1 is WNHNN and CDR2 is SYGVQD (reference sequence). V lost 2 bases and J 4 bases, leaving 8 bases between the germline ends. The CDR3 has 14 amino acids. The CDR3 region is CASSEGDNNEKLFF. The DNA of the CDR3 is TGCGCCAGCAGTGAGGGAGACAATAATGAAAAACTGTTTTTT.

This clone was recorded only once. The V and J genes are TRBV30 and TRBJ2-2; 8 bases agree with TRBD2. Germline CDR1 GTSNPN, CDR2 SVGIG (reference sequence). V lost 4 bases, J lost 4 bases, and 5 bases stayed unmatched. This CDR3 has 14 residues. CDR3 nucleotides: TGTGCCTGGACCATACGGGGGGGCACCGGGGAGCTGTTTTTT. This encodes CAWTIRGGTGELFF.

V usage is TRBV2 and J usage is TRBJ1-1, with TRBD1 matching 9 bases. V lost 5 bases, J lost 1 base, and 2 bases stayed unmatched. Germline loops: CDR1 SNHLY, CDR2 FYNNEI. The CDR3 length is 14 residues. DNA for the CDR3: TGTGCCAGCAGTAGGACAGGGGCGAACACTGAAGCTTTCTTT. This encodes CASSRTGANTEAFF.

V gene TRBV9 combines with J gene TRBJ1-1; D is undetermined. Germline lookup yields CDR1 SGDLS and CDR2 YYNGEE. V was shortened by 0 bases and J by 5 bases, with 8 bases between the two germline ends. The CDR3 totals 13 residues. Here the CDR3 DNA reads TGTGCCAGCAGCGTAGATCTTGGGACTGAAGCTTTCTTT. Protein: CASSVDLGTEAFF.

In DNA, the CDR3 is TGTGCCAGCAAGACGGACAGGGGCATGAACACTGAAGCTTTCTTT. Translating it yields CASKTDRGMNTEAFF. This chain uses TRBV2 with TRBJ1-1; 9 nucleotides agree with TRBD1. The germline CDR1 and CDR2 sequences are SNHLY and FYNNEI. This CDR3 has 15 amino acids. Trimming at V came to 7 bases and at J to 0 bases, leaving 6 bases not matched to a gene. Filled out from reference TRBV2 and TRBJ1-1, the complete variable domain reads EPEVTQTPSHQVTQMGQEVILRCVPISNHLYFYWYRQILGQKVEFLVSFYNNEISEKSEIFDDQFSVERPDGSNFTLKIRSTKLEDSAMYFCASKTDRGMNTEAFFGQGTRLTVV.

The rearrangement links TRBV19 to TRBJ2-3, with 10 positions matching TRBD2. After removal of 8 bases from V and 1 base from J, the junction contained 3 bases not matched to a gene. This CDR3 has 14 amino acids. The germline gives CDR1 LNHDA, CDR2 SQIVND (reference sequence). CDR3 protein: CASQRGGGTDTQYF. The CDR3 nucleotides are TGTGCCAGTCAGCGGGGGGGCGGCACAGATACGCAGTATTTT.

The chain joins TRBV18 to TRBJ1-3, with D perhaps TRBD1 (5 bases). The CDR3 is 15 residues long. V was cut by 3 bases and J by 8 bases, with 17 bases left in between. Germline V CDR1 and CDR2: KGHSH, LQKENI. The CDR3 coding sequence is TGTGCCAGCTCACCGAGGCCGCCAGGGATAGACACCATATATTTT. It encodes CASSPRPPGIDTIYF.

The chain is built from TRBV19 and TRBJ1-2, with 12 nucleotides matching TRBD1. Trimming at V came to 7 bases and at J to 1 base, leaving 13 bases not matched to a gene. CDR1 LNHDA and CDR2 SQIVND come from the germline V gene (reference sequence). The CDR3 spans 18 residues. For the CDR3, the DNA is TGTGCCAGTAACACTGCCGGGACAGGGGGCCCCTTTAACTATGGCTACACCTTC. Amino acids: CASNTAGTGGPFNYGYTF.

Only a few counts were recorded for this clone. The J gene is TRBJ2-6, the V gene TRBV3-1 (or the pseudogene TRBV3-2); no definite D call. The CDR3 has 15 amino acids. From germline, CDR1 is LGHDT and CDR2 YNNKEL (reference sequence). V was clipped by 0 bases and J by 3 bases, with 6 bases between them. For the CDR3, the DNA is TGTGCCAGCAGCCAAGACAGTATTGGGGCCAACGTCCTGACTTTC. Its protein product is CASSQDSIGANVLTF.

This clone was recorded a few times. The chain links TRBV30 to TRBJ1-2, with D possibly TRBD1 on 5 matching bases. CDR1 and CDR2 from the germline V gene are GTSNPN and SVGIG (reference sequence). Trimming cost V 4 bases and J 4 bases, with 13 bases left between them. The CDR3 has 13 amino acids. The CDR3 nucleotides read TGTGCCTGGAATGGGGGGGTCAGCTATGGCTACACCTTC. It yields the protein CAWNGGVSYGYTF.

The chain combines TRBV6-5 with TRBJ1-5; 7 nucleotides match TRBD1. The CDR3 loop spans 15 amino acids. The germline CDR1 and CDR2 sequences are MNHEY and SVGAGI. The trim removed 6 bases at V and 0 bases at J, leaving 5 bases unmatched. The CDR3 DNA reads as TGTGCCAGCAGATTGACAGGGAATAGCAATCAGCCCCAGCATTTT. This gives the protein CASRLTGNSNQPQHF.

CDR3 in amino acids: CASRGLAGSKNIQYF. In DNA, the CDR3 is TGTGCCAGTAGGGGACTAGCGGGTTCCAAAAACATTCAGTACTTC. The gene calls are TRBV19 and TRBJ2-4, with 12 bases aligning to TRBD2. With 6 bases clipped from V and 2 bases from J, the junction kept 2 bases outside the gene matches. The CDR3 extends over 15 amino acids. In germline, CDR1 is LNHDA, CDR2 SQIVND (reference sequence). Variable domain in full (rest from reference TRBV19 and TRBJ2-4): DGGITQSPKYLFRKEGQNVTLSCEQNLNHDAMYWYRQDPGQGLRLIYYSQIVNDFQKGDIAEGYSVSREKKESFPLTVTSAQKNPTAFYLCASRGLAGSKNIQYFGAGTRLSVL.

This sequence joins TRBV2 and TRBJ2-5; TRBD1 agrees at 9 bases. Germline V gene sequence: CDR1 SNHLY, CDR2 FYNNEI. Unmatched junction bases numbered 9, after V lost 8 bases and J lost 2 bases. This CDR3 region has 15 residues. CDR3 sequence (DNA): TGTGCCAGCGGGGGAGGGACAGGGCGGCAAGAGACCCAGTACTTC. Protein product: CASGGGTGRQETQYF. Complete variable domain (other parts from reference TRBV2 and TRBJ2-5): EPEVTQTPSHQVTQMGQEVILRCVPISNHLYFYWYRQILGQKVEFLVSFYNNEISEKSEIFDDQFSVERPDGSNFTLKIRSTKLEDSAMYFCASGGGTGRQETQYFGPGTRLLVL.

V usage is TRBV2 and J usage is TRBJ1-4, with TRBD1 matching over 9 bases. CDR3 length: 16 amino acids. The ends lost 6 bases at V and 4 bases at J; junction bases unmatched: 9. The V gene's germline CDR1 is SNHLY and CDR2 FYNNEI. The CDR3 DNA reads TGTGCCAGCAGGGGACAGGGCTCTCCTATTAATGAAAAACTGTTTTTT. It specifies CASRGQGSPINEKLFF.

The chain combines TRBV5-4 with TRBJ1-2; D is ambiguous. CDR3 length equals 15 residues. Germline assignment: CDR1 SGHNT and CDR2 YYREEE (reference sequence). Trimming removed 5 bases at V and 0 bases at J, with 14 bases between. The CDR3 reads CASSFAVPSNYGYTF. The CDR3 DNA sequence: TGTGCCAGCAGTTTTGCAGTGCCATCTAACTATGGCTACACCTTC.

The rearrangement uses TRBV18 and TRBJ1-1; TRBD1 might be the D (5 bases). In germline, CDR1 is KGHSH, CDR2 LQKENI. This CDR3 is built from 16 residues. V shed 0 bases and J shed 4 bases, with 15 bases lying between them. The CDR3 spells CASSPPGQGRSTEAFF. The CDR3, as DNA: TGTGCCAGCTCACCACCGGGGCAGGGCAGAAGCACTGAAGCTTTCTTT.

The chain employs TRBV29-1 and TRBJ1-2; 7 nucleotides align to TRBD1. This CDR3 contains 11 residues. Germline V gene lookup returns CDR1 SQVTM and CDR2 ANQGSEA. V lost 7 bases and J lost 5; bases outside the gene matches: 4. The CDR3 is CSGTTGYGYTF. CDR3 in DNA: TGCAGCGGTACGACAGGGTATGGCTACACCTTC.

This clone has a single count. CDR3 in amino acids: CASGQGQAGETQYF. The CDR3 nucleotides read TGTGCCAGTGGACAGGGCCAAGCAGGGGAGACCCAGTACTTC. V gene TRBV6-5 combines with J gene TRBJ2-5; 8 nucleotides agree with TRBD1. The germline gives CDR1 MNHEY, CDR2 SVGAGI. Trimming removed 9 bases from V and 5 bases from J; junction bases left unmatched: 11. This CDR3 spans 14 amino acids.

The chain is built from TRBV10-3 and TRBJ2-5; D not certain. The CDR3 loop spans 13 amino acids. From germline, CDR1 is ENHRY and CDR2 SYGVKD. Between the trimmed V and J ends, which lost 3 bases and 7 bases, there was a span of 12 bases. CDR3 in DNA: TGTGCCATCAGTGAATCACACCCGCGGACCCAGTACTTC. Translated, it gives CAISESHPRTQYF.

J is TRBJ2-5 and V is TRBV6-6; tentatively, D is TRBD2 (6 bases). The CDR3 covers 14 residues. The germline V gene has CDR1 MNHNY and CDR2 SVGAGI (reference sequence). Trimming stripped 6 bases from V and 5 bases from J, with 16 bases between. CDR3 in amino acids: CASREGGRGETQYF. CDR3 DNA: TGTGCCAGCAGGGAGGGCGGCCGAGGGGAGACCCAGTACTTC.

The rearrangement links TRBV28 to TRBJ2-1; D remains unclear. Germline lookup yields CDR1 MDHEN and CDR2 SYDVKM. The CDR3 consists of 12 residues. Between the trimmed V and J ends, which lost 6 bases and 7 bases, there was a span of 10 bases. The DNA of the CDR3 is TGTGCCAGCAGCCGCACTGAGAATGAGCAGTTCTTC. Amino acid sequence: CASSRTENEQFF.

V usage is TRBV5-4 and J usage is TRBJ2-5; the D is unclear. CDR3 length: 13 amino acids. V lost 5 bases, J lost 4 bases, and 12 bases lay in between. Germline V gene sequence: CDR1 SGHNT, CDR2 YYREEE (reference sequence). In nucleotides, the CDR3 is TGTGCCAGCAGTCCATACAGTGGAGAGACCCAGTACTTC. Its translation: CASSPYSGETQYF.

This rearrangement joins TRBV28 to TRBJ2-5; TRBD2 aligns across 7 bases. Trimming at V came to 6 bases and at J to 5 bases, leaving 18 bases not matched to a gene. In germline, CDR1 is MDHEN, CDR2 SYDVKM. This CDR3 is built from 17 residues. The CDR3 coding sequence is TGTGCCAGCAGGCCCCTGCCCCGGCGGGAGTTCGTGGAGACCCAGTACTTC. Amino acids: CASRPLPRREFVETQYF. Combining the CDR3 with reference TRBV28 and TRBJ2-5 gives the whole variable domain DVKVTQSSRYLVKRTGEKVFLECVQDMDHENMFWYRQDPGLGLRLIYFSYDVKMKEKGDIPEGYSVSREKKERFSLILESASTNQTSMYLCASRPLPRREFVETQYFGPGTRLLVL.

This clone came up a few times. The chain uses TRBV19 and TRBJ1-2; unclear D gene. CDR3 length: 14 residues. Per the germline V gene, CDR1 is LNHDA and CDR2 is SQIVND (reference sequence). V was shortened by 3 bases and J by 0 bases, with 8 bases between the two germline ends. For the CDR3, the DNA is TGTGCCAGTAGTATTGCCAGAGCTAACTATGGCTACACCTTC. Translated: CASSIARANYGYTF.

V usage is TRBV19 and J usage is TRBJ1-2; maybe TRBD1 (5 bases). The CDR3 runs to 14 residues. CDR1 and CDR2 from the germline V gene are LNHDA and SQIVND (reference sequence). Deletions cut 3 bases from V and 4 bases from J, with 12 bases between. In DNA form, the CDR3 reads TGTGCCAGTAGTATCAACACAGGATTCTATGGCTACACCTTC. Its protein is CASSINTGFYGYTF.

This chain joins TRBV5-4 and TRBJ2-5; 7 bases are a match to TRBD2. Germline values: CDR1 SGHNT, CDR2 YYREEE (reference sequence). The CDR3 length is 16 residues. V lost 0 bases, J lost 1 base, and 6 bases stayed unmatched. CDR3: CASSLAGGGGQETQYF. CDR3 bases: TGTGCCAGCAGCTTGGCCGGCGGGGGTGGCCAAGAGACCCAGTACTTC.